This TCR beta chain was recorded in a study of CD8 T cells in ankylosing spondylitis. Each CDR3 protein gets one entry after TCRdb re-called the 5' RACE reads with MiXCR. There are approximately 290,000 distinct CDR3 sequences in the sample; under 25% occur only once, and roughly 4% lies in the top ten. The table lists this clonotype with a few counts. CDR3 length: 19 residues. CDR1 and CDR2 from the germline V gene are MNHEY and SVGEGT. The trim removed 2 bases at V and 7 bases at J, leaving 17 bases unmatched. The chain is built from TRBV6-2 or TRBV6-3 and TRBJ2-1; 10 nucleotides match TRBD2. The source is a female donor with ankylosing spondylitis or in good health (not recorded which). The specimen sequenced was blood, either unsorted or a sorted T cell fraction (not recorded which). DNA for the CDR3: TGTGCCAGCAGTTACAAGGCCCCCTTACTAGCGGGAAGGAGGAATGAGCAGTTCTTC. Its protein product is CASSYKAPLLAGRRNEQFF.